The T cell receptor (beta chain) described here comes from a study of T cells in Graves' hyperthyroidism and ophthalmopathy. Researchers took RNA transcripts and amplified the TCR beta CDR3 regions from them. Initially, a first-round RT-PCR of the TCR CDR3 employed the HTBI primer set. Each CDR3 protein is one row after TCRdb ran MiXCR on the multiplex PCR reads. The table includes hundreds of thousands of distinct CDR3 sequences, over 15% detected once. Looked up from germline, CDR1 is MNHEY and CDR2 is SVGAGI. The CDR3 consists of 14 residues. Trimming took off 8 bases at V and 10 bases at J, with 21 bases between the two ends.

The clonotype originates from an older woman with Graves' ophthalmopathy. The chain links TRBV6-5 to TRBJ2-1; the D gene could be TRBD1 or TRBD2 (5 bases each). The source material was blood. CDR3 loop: CASGRDLRVREQFF. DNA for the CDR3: TGTGCCAGCGGACGGGACCTACGGGTTAGAGAGCAGTTCTTC.